This TCR beta chain was documented in a study of blood T cells in healthy people across ages. Combining a sample-barcoded 5' primer with a J-beta primer mix, a second PCR ran for roughly 7 to 12 cycles. TCRdb recomputed calls from the 5' RACE reads with MiXCR, one row per CDR3 protein. Here the sample spans hundreds of thousands of distinct CDR3 sequences, more than 40% being singletons. CDR3 size: 15 residues. Trimming cost V 1 base and J 6 bases; bases outside gene matches: 6. Germline CDR1 SGHRS, CDR2 YFSETQ. Overall study results and limits: There was no known CMV status for donors, so expanded clonotype changes were possibly confounded.

With respect to this clonotype: Its antigen is unidentified.

The sequencing input was blood. The chain joins TRBV5-1 to TRBJ1-2; TRBD1 aligns across 10 bases. This receptor was identified in a man aged 60 to 75 in good health. The chain's CDR3 is CASSLQDRGADGYTF. CDR3 in DNA: TGCGCCAGCAGCTTGCAGGACAGGGGGGCTGATGGCTACACCTTC.